The T cell receptor beta chain under discussion was sequenced for a study of blood T cell repertoires in COVID-19. V dropped 5 bases and J dropped 3; count of bases not matched to a gene: 7. The V gene's germline CDR1 is MDHEN and CDR2 SYDVKM. The CDR3 runs 16 residues. The protocol was immunoSEQ multiplex PCR, while the TCRdb copy is restricted to in-frame clones and leaves out a portion. The sample carries roughly 200,000 clones, 75% to 90% recorded once. The origin of this receptor is a woman in her thirties or forties with acute COVID-19. The J gene is TRBJ1-4, the V gene TRBV28; 9 nucleotides match TRBD1. The sequencing sample was made of PBMCs or T cells enriched from blood (not recorded which). CDR3 residues: CASSPIQGAANEKLFF. CDR3 in DNA: TGTGCCAGCAGTCCCATACAGGGGGCGGCTAATGAAAAACTGTTTTTT.